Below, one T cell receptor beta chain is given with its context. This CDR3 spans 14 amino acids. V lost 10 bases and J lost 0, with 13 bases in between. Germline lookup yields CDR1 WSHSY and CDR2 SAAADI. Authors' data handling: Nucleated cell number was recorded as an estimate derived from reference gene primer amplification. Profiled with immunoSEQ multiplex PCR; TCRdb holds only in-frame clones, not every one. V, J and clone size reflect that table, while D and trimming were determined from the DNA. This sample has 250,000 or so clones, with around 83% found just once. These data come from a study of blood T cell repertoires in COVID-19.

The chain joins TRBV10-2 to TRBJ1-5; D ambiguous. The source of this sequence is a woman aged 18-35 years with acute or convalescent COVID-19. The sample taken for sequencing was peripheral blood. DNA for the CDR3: TGCGCCACGTGGGCTGACCATAGCAATCAGCCCCAGCATTTT. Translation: CATWADHSNQPQHF.